This T cell receptor (beta chain) was retrieved from a study of Ad26.COV2.S vaccination and SARS-CoV-2 variants. As to treatment: around 19 received Ad26.COV2.S at low or high dose, single or two shots; 5 received placebo; per-sample allocation not given. Material that was analyzed had been drawn on day 63 after the first vaccine or placebo injection. Between the trimmed V and J ends, which lost 5 bases and 2 bases, there was a span of 13 bases. This CDR3 contains 14 residues. Looked up from germline, CDR1 is MNHEY and CDR2 is SVGEGT. Profiled with immunoSEQ multiplex PCR; TCRdb holds only in-frame clones, not every one. Of under 300,000 clones listed, around 88% are singletons.

The chain links TRBV6-2 or TRBV6-3 to TRBJ2-7; D tentatively fits TRBD1 or TRBD2 (5 bases each). The source is a person aged 18-60 years who received the Ad26.COV2.S COVID-19 vaccine or a placebo. The sequencing here drew on peripheral blood, taken in a trial of Ad26.COV2.S vaccine versus placebo. Here the CDR3 reads CASSDPGRTYEQYF. In DNA form, the CDR3 reads TGTGCCAGCAGTGATCCGGGACGGACCTACGAGCAGTACTTC.